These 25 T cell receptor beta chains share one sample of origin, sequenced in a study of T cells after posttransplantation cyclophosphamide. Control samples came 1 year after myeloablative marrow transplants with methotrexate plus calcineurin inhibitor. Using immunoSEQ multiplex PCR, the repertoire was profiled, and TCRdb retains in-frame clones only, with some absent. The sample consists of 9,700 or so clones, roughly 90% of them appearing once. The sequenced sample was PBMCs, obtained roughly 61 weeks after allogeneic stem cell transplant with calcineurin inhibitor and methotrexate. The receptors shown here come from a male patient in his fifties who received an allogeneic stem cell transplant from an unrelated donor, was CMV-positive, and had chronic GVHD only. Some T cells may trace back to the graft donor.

CDR3 in DNA: TGCGCCAGCAGCAGGACAGGGCAGGGCTACACCTTC. Amino acids: CASSRTGQGYTF. The chain has TRBV4-1 and TRBJ1-2, with TRBD1 matching over 8 bases. Unmatched junction bases numbered 4, after V lost 5 bases and J lost 8 bases. The CDR3 runs 12 residues. Germline V CDR1 and CDR2: MGHRA, YSYEKL.

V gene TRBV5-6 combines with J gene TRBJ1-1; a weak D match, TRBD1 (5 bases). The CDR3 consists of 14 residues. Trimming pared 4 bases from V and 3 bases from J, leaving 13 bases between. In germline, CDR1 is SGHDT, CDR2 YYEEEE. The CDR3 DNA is TGTGCCAGCAGCCCGGGCCCGGGGGACACTGAAGCTTTCTTT. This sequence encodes CASSPGPGDTEAFF.

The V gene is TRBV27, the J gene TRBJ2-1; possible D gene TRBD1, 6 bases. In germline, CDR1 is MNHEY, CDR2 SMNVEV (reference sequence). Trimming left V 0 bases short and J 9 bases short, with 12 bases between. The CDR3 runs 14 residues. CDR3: CASSLSQGDGEQFF. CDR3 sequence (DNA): TGTGCCAGCAGTTTATCACAGGGAGACGGTGAGCAGTTCTTC.

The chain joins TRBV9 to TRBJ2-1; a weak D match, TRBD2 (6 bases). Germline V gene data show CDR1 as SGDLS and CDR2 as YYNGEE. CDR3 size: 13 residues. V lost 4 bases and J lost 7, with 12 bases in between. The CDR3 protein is CASSLDAGNEQFF. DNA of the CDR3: TGTGCCAGCAGCCTAGACGCGGGGAATGAGCAGTTCTTC. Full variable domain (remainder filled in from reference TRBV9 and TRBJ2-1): DSGVTQTPKHLITATGQRVTLRCSPRSGDLSVYWYQQSLDQGLQFLIQYYNGEERAKGNILERFSAQQFPDLHSELNLSSLELGDSALYFCASSLDAGNEQFFGPGTRLTVL.

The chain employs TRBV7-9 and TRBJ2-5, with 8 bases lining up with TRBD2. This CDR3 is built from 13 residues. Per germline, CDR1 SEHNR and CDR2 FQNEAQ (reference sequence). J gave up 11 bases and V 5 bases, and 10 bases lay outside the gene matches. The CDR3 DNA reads TGTGCCAGCAGCGCGGGGGGCTATGGAGAGCAGTACTTC. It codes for CASSAGGYGEQYF.

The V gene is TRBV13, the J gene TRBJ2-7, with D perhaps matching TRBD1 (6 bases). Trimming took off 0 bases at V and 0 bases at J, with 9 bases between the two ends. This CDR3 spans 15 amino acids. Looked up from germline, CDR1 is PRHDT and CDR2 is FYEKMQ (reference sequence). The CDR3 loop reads CASSLGAGASYEQYF. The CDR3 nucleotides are TGTGCCAGCAGCTTAGGAGCAGGGGCCTCCTACGAGCAGTACTTC.

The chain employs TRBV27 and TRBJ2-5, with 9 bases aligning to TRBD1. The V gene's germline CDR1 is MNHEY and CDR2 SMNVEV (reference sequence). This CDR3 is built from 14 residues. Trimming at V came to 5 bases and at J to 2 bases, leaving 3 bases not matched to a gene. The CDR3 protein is CASSIQGAQETQYF. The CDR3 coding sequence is TGTGCCAGCAGTATACAGGGGGCACAAGAGACCCAGTACTTC.

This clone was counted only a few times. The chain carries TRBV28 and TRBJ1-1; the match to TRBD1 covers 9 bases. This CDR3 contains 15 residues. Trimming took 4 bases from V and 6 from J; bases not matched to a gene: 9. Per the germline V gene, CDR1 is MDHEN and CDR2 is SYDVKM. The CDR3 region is CASSSTGTGIAEAFF. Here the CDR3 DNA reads TGTGCCAGCAGTTCCACCGGGACAGGGATTGCTGAAGCTTTCTTT.

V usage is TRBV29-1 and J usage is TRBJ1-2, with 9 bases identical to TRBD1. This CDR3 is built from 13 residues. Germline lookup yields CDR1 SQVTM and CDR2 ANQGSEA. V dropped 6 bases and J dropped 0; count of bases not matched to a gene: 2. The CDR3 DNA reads TGCAGCGTGACAGGGGGGACTAACTATGGCTACACCTTC. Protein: CSVTGGTNYGYTF.

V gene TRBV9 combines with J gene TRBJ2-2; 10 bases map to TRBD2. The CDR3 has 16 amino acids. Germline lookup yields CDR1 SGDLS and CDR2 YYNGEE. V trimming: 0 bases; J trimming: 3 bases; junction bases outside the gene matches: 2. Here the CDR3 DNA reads TGTGCCAGCAGCGTAGCCCTAGCGGGAGACACCGGGGAGCTGTTTTTT. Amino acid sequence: CASSVALAGDTGELFF.

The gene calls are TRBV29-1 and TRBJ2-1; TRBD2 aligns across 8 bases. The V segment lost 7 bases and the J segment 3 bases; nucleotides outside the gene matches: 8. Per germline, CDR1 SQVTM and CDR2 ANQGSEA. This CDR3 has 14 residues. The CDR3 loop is CSAQAGVRYNEQFF. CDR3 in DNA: TGCAGCGCACAAGCGGGAGTCCGCTACAATGAGCAGTTCTTC.

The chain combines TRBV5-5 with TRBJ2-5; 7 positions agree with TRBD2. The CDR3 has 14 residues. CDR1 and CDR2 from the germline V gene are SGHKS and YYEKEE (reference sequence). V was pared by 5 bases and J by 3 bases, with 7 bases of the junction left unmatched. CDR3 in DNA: TGTGCCAGCAGGTGGCTGGCGGGGGAAGAGACCCAGTACTTC. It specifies CASRWLAGEETQYF.

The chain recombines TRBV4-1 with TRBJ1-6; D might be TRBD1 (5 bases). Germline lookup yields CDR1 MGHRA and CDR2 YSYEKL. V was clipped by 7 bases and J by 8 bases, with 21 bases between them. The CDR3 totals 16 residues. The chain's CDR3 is CASTEMARGGHSPLHF. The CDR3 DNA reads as TGCGCCAGCACCGAAATGGCCCGGGGGGGACATTCACCCCTCCACTTT.

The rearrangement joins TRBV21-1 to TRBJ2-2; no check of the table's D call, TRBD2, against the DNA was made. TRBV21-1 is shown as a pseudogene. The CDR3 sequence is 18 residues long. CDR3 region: CASSKITGRSSNTGELFF. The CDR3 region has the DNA TGTGCCAGCTCAAAAATCACCGGTCGAAGCTCGAACACCGGGGAGCTGTTTTTT.

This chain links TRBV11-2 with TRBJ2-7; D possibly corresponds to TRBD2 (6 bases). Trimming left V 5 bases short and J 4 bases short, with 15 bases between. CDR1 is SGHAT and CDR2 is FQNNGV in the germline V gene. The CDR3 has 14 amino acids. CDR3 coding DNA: TGTGCCAGCAGCCCTACCCGGGGGACTTACGAGCAGTACTTC. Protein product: CASSPTRGTYEQYF.

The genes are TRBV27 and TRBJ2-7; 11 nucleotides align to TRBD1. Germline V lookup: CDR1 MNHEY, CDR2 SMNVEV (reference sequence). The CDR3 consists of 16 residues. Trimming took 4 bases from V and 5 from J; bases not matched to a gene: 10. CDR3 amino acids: CASSSRPDRGLNEQYF. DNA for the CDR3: TGTGCCAGCAGTTCCCGCCCGGACAGGGGGCTCAACGAGCAGTACTTC.

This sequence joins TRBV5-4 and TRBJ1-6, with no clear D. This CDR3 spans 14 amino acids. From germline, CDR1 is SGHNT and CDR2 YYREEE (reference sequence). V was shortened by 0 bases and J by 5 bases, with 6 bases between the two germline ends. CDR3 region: CASSLVEDNSPLHF. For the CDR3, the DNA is TGTGCCAGCAGCTTGGTAGAGGATAATTCACCCCTCCACTTT.

In DNA form, the CDR3 reads TGTGCCAGCAGTGAAGGAGTAGGGAGCATGGGCAATCAGCCCCAGCATTTT. Protein sequence: CASSEGVGSMGNQPQHF. The chain joins TRBV2 to TRBJ1-5; no clear D gene. Between the trimmed V and J ends, which lost 1 base and 2 bases, there was a span of 15 bases. Germline CDR1 reads SNHLY; CDR2 reads FYNNEI. The CDR3 loop spans 17 amino acids.

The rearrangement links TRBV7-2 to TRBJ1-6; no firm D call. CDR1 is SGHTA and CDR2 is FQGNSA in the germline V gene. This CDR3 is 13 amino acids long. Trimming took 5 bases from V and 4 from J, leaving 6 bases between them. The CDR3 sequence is CASSPGYNSPLHF. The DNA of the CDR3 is TGTGCCAGCAGCCCGGGGTATAATTCACCCCTCCACTTT.

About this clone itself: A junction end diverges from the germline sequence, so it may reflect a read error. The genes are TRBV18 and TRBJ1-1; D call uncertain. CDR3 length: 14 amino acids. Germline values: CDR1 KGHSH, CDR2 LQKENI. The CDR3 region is CASSPPARGTETFF. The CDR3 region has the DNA TGTGCCAGCTCACCACCGGCGCGGGGAACTGAAACTTTCTTT.

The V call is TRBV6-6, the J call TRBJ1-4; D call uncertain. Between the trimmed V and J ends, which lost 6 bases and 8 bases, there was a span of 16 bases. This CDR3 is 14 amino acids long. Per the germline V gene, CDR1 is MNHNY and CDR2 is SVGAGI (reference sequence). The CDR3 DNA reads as TGTGCCAGCAGACCAATACCGACACGGGAAAAACTGTTTTTT. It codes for CASRPIPTREKLFF.

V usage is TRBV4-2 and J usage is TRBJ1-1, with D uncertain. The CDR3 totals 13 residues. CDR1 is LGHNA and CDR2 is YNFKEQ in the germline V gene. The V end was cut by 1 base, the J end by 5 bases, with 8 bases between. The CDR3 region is CASSQGEETEAFF. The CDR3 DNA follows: TGTGCCAGCAGCCAAGGAGAGGAAACTGAAGCTTTCTTT.

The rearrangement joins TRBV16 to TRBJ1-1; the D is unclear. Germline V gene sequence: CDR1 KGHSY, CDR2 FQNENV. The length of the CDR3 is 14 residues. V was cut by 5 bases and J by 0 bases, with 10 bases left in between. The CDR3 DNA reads TGTGCCAGCAGCGGCGTGACAATGAACACTGAAGCTTTCTTT. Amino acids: CASSGVTMNTEAFF.

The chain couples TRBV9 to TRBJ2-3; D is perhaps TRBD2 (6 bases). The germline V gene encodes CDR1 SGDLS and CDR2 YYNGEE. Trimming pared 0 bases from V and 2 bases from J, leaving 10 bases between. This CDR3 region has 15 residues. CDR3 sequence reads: CASSVGGGFTDTQYF. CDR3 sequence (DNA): TGTGCCAGCAGCGTAGGTGGGGGGTTCACAGATACGCAGTATTTT.

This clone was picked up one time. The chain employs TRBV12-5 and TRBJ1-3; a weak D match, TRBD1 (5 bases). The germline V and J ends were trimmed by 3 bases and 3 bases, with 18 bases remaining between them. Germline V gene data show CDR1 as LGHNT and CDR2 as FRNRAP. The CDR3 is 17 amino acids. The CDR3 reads CASGFLEGRLYGNTIYF. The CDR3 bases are TGTGCTAGTGGTTTCCTGGAGGGGCGCTTATATGGAAACACCATATATTTT.